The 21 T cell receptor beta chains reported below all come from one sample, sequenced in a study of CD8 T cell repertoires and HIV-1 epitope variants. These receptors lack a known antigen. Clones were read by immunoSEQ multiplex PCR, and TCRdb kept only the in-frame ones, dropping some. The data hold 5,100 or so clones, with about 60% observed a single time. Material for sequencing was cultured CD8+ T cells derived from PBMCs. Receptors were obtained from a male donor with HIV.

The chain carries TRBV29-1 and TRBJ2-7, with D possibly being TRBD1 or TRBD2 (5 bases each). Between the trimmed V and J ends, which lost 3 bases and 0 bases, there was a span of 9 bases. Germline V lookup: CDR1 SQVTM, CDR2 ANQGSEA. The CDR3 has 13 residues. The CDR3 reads CSVEGTVSYEQYF. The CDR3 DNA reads TGCAGCGTTGAGGGGACCGTCTCCTACGAGCAGTACTTC.

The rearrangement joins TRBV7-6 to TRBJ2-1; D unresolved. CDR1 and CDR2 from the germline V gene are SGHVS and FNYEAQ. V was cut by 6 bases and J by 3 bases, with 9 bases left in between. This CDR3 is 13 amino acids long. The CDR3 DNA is TGTGCCAGCAGTTCCATAGTCTACAATGAGCAGTTCTTC. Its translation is CASSSIVYNEQFF.

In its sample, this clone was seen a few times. The DNA for the CDR3 is TGTGCCAGCAGCCTACAGGGAATCTCCTACGAGCAGTACTTC. Residues: CASSLQGISYEQYF. The gene calls are TRBV5-6 and TRBJ2-7; a possible D gene is TRBD1 (6 bases). Germline V lookup: CDR1 SGHDT, CDR2 YYEEEE. The V end lost 4 bases, the J end lost 0 bases, and 11 bases lay between the germline ends. This CDR3 is 14 amino acids long.

The CDR3 region has the DNA TGTGCCAGCACCGAGACTAGCGGGAGTCGGAATGAGCAGTTCTTC. Protein: CASTETSGSRNEQFF. The V and J genes are TRBV7-6 and TRBJ2-1; 12 bases align to TRBD2. CDR3 size: 15 residues. V lost 7 bases to trimming and J lost 7 bases; unmatched junction nucleotides: 8. The V gene's germline CDR1 is SGHVS and CDR2 FNYEAQ.

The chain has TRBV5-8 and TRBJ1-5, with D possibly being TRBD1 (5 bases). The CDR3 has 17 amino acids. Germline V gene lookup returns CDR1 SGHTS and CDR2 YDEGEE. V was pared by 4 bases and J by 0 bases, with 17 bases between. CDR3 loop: CASSLGRETYSNQPQHF. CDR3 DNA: TGTGCCAGCAGCCTGGGCAGGGAGACCTATAGCAATCAGCCCCAGCATTTT.

The CDR3 bases are TGTGCCAGCAGCACGCCGTCGGCCAGGGAAAGAGCAGATACGCAGTATTTT. It yields the protein CASSTPSARERADTQYF. The chain carries TRBV7-9 and TRBJ2-3; perhaps TRBD1 as D (5 bases). This CDR3 has 17 amino acids. Trimming took 5 bases from V and 4 from J, leaving 22 bases between them. Germline CDR1 SEHNR, CDR2 FQNEAQ (reference sequence).

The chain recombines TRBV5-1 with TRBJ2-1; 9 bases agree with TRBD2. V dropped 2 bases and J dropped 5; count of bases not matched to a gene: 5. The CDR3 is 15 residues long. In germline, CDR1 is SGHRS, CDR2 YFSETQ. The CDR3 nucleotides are TGCGCCAGCAGCTTACAAGCGGGGGGACACAATGAGCAGTTCTTC. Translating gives CASSLQAGGHNEQFF.

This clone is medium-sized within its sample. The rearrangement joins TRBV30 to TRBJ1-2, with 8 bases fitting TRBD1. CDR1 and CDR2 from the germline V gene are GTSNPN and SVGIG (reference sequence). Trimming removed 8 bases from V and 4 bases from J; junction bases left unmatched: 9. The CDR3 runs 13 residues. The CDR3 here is CAPTGGSFYGYTF. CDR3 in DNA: TGTGCCCCTACAGGGGGGTCCTTCTATGGCTACACCTTC.

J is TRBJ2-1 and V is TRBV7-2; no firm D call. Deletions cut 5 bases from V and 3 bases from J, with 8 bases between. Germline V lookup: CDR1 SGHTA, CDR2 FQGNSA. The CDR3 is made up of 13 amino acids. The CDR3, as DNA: TGTGCCAGCAGCGATGGAAACTACAATGAGCAGTTCTTC. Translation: CASSDGNYNEQFF.

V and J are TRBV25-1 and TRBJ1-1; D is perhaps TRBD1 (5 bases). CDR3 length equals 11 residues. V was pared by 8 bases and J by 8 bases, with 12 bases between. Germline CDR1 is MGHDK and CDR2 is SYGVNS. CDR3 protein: CASGYQGEAFF. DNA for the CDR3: TGTGCCAGCGGGTACCAGGGAGAAGCTTTCTTT.

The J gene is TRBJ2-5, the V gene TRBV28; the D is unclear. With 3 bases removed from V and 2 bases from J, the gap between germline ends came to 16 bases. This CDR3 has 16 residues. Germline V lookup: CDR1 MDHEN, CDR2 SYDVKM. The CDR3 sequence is CASSFISPTRQETQYF. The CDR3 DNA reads TGTGCCAGCAGTTTTATCTCCCCAACCCGACAAGAGACCCAGTACTTC.

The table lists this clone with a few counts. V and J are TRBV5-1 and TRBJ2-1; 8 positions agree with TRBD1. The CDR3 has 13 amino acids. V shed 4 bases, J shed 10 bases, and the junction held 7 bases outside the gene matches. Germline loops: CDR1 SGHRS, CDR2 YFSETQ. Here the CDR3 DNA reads TGCGCCAGCAGCCGTGGGACAGGTAACGAGCAGTTCTTC. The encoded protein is CASSRGTGNEQFF.

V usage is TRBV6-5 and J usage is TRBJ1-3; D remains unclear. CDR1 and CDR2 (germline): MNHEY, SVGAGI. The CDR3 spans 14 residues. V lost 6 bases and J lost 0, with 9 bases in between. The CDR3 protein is CASSVFASGNTIYF. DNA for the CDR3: TGTGCCAGCAGCGTATTTGCCTCTGGAAACACCATATATTTT.

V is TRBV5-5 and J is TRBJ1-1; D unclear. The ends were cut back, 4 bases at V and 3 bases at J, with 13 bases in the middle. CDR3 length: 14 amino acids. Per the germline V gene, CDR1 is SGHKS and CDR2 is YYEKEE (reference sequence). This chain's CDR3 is CASSPPDSDTEAFF. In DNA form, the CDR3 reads TGTGCCAGCAGCCCTCCCGACTCTGACACTGAAGCTTTCTTT.

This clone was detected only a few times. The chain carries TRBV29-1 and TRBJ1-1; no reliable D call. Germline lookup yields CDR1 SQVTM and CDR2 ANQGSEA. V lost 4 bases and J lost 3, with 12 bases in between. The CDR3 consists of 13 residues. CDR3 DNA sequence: TGCAGCGTTGTCACACATTCGGACACTGAAGCTTTCTTT. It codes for CSVVTHSDTEAFF.

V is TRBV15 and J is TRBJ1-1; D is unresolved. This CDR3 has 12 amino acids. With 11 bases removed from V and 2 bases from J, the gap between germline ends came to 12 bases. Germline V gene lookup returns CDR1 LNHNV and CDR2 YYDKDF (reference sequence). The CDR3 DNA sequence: TGTGCCTCGGGCGGGGTAAACACTGAAGCTTTCTTT. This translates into CASGGVNTEAFF.

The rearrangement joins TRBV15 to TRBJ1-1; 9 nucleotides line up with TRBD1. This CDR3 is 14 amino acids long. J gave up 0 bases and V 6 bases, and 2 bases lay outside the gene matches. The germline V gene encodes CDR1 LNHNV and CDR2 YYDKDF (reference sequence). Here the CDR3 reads CATRDRGMNTEAFF. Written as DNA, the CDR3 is TGTGCCACCAGGGACAGGGGAATGAACACTGAAGCTTTCTTT.

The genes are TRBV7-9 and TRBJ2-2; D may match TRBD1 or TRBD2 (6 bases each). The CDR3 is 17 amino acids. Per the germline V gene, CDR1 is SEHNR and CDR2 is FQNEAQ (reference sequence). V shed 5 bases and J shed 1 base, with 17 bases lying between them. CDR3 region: CASSKNRGRRNTGELFF. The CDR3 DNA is TGTGCCAGCAGCAAGAATCGGGGGCGCCGGAACACCGGGGAGCTGTTTTTT. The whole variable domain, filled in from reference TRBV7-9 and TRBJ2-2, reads DTGVSQNPRHKITKRGQNVTFRCDPISEHNRLYWYRQTLGQGPEFLTYFQNEAQLEKSRLLSDRFSAERPKGSFSTLEIQRTEQGDSAMYLCASSKNRGRRNTGELFFGEGSRLTVL.

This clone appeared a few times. DNA for the CDR3: TGTGCCAGCAGCGGATTGGACGATGGCAACACCATATATTTT. Amino acids: CASSGLDDGNTIYF. The chain uses TRBV7-9 and TRBJ1-3; no firm D call. V shed 5 bases and J shed 7 bases, with 15 bases lying between them. The germline CDR1 and CDR2 sequences are SEHNR and FQNEAQ (reference sequence). This CDR3 comprises 14 residues.

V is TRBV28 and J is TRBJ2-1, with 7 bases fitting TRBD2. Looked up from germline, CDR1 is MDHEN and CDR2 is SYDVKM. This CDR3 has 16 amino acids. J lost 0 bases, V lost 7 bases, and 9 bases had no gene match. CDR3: CASITSEPSSYNEQFF. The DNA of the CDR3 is TGTGCCAGCATTACTAGCGAACCCAGCTCCTACAATGAGCAGTTCTTC.

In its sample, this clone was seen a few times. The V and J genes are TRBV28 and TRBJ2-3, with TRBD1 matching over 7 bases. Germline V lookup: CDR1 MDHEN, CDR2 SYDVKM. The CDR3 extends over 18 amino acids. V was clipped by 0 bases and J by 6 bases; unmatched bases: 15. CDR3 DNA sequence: TGTGCCAGCAGTTTATGGGTGGCGAGGGGGCCCTCCCCCGATACGCAGTATTTT. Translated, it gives CASSLWVARGPSPDTQYF.